The clone carrying this TCR beta chain was seen many times. CDR3 length: 14 residues. CDR1 is SGHTA, CDR2 FQGNSA, per germline. Trimming took 2 bases from V and 1 from J, leaving 8 bases between them. This sample is drawn from a study of prognosis after radiotherapy for stage I lung cancer. The TCR beta CDR3 region was amplified from genomic DNA, with two rounds of multiplex PCR being used for the amplification. Primers were specific to each TRBV and TRBJ gene in first-round PCR. TCRdb ran MiXCR on the multiplex PCR reads and lists one entry per CDR3 protein. Here the sample spans some 38,000 distinct CDR3 sequences, around 24% being singletons.

The specimen was PBMCs, collected before or after stereotactic body radiation therapy (not recorded which). The source of this sequence is a donor over 45 with non-small cell lung cancer. The chain has TRBV7-2 and TRBJ1-1; D perhaps matches TRBD1 (5 bases). The CDR3 bases are TGTGCCAGCAGCTTAAACAGGAGGAACACTGAAGCTTTCTTT. Its translation: CASSLNRRNTEAFF.